The subject of this entry is one T cell receptor beta chain. Profiling relied on immunoSEQ multiplex PCR, and the TCRdb table lists in-frame clones only, not all of them. The table records approximately 250,000 clones, 85% to 90% of them present only once. The data stem from a study of blood T cell repertoires in COVID-19. As for the study in general: PBMCs, B-cell-depleted T cells, or T cells were the source of the cDNA or gDNA that made up the material.

Germline V gives CDR1 KGHDR, CDR2 SFDVKD. V shed 1 base and J shed 8 bases, with 5 bases lying between them. This CDR3 region has 12 residues. V usage is TRBV24-1 and J usage is TRBJ2-1; D is ambiguous. This clonotype originated in an older woman in a cohort exposed to, infected with or recovered from COVID-19 (not recorded which). Sequenced sample: PBMCs or T cells enriched from blood (not recorded which). CDR3 amino acids: CATSDFRYEQFF. CDR3 sequence (DNA): TGTGCCACCAGTGATTTTAGATATGAGCAGTTCTTC.